These 21 T cell receptor beta chains were sequenced from one sample in a study of cytomegalovirus exposure and HLA in healthy donors. 60 Vbeta and 13 Jbeta primers were used in PCR. TCRdb keeps only in-frame clones here, not all; method: immunoSEQ multiplex PCR. The sample consists of fewer than 100,000 clones, roughly 78% of them appearing once. Sequenced input: PBMCs. All receptors come from a male donor in good health and CMV-seropositive.

The chain joins TRBV5-4 to TRBJ2-1; 7 nucleotides match TRBD1. Germline V gene sequence: CDR1 SGHNT, CDR2 YYREEE (reference sequence). After removal of 3 bases from V and 0 bases from J, the junction contained 9 bases not matched to a gene. The CDR3 totals 17 residues. CDR3 sequence reads: CASSSDGTESSYNEQFF. The CDR3 bases are TGTGCCAGCAGCTCGGACGGGACAGAAAGCTCCTACAATGAGCAGTTCTTC.

About this clone: Within the sample, other DNA sequences also encode this same CDR3. The chain recombines TRBV5-1 with TRBJ2-5; perhaps TRBD1 as D (5 bases). From germline, CDR1 is SGHRS and CDR2 YFSETQ. Trimming cost V 2 bases and J 5 bases, with 7 bases left between them. The CDR3 contains 12 residues. CDR3 DNA: TGCGCCAGCAGCTTTCCAGGGGAGACCCAGTACTTC. This sequence encodes CASSFPGETQYF.

The genes are TRBV4-2 and TRBJ2-3; D gene ambiguous. The CDR3 consists of 14 residues. The germline V gene has CDR1 LGHNA and CDR2 YNFKEQ. V lost 1 base, J lost 2 bases, and 7 bases lay in between. The CDR3 here is CASSQVENTDTQYF. The CDR3, as DNA: TGTGCCAGCAGCCAAGTCGAGAACACAGATACGCAGTATTTT.

The CDR3 coding sequence is TGTGCCAGCAGTCCCCAATGGGAGGGACAGGGGCGCCGAGTGAACACTGAAGCTTTCTTT. It translates to CASSPQWEGQGRRVNTEAFF. The V and J genes are TRBV27 and TRBJ1-1; 10 bases agree with TRBD1. The CDR3 has 20 residues. With 5 bases clipped from V and 0 bases from J, the junction kept 18 bases outside the gene matches. Germline assignment: CDR1 MNHEY and CDR2 SMNVEV (reference sequence).

V is TRBV15 and J is TRBJ2-4; 10 bases match TRBD2. Germline trimming cut 4 bases from V and 3 bases from J; bases unmatched to any gene: 6. Germline V gives CDR1 LNHNV, CDR2 YYDKDF (reference sequence). This CDR3 spans 16 amino acids. As DNA, the CDR3 is TGTGCCACCAGCATGAGCGGGGGGGCCGACAAAAACATTCAGTACTTC. It encodes CATSMSGGADKNIQYF.

In its sample, this clone was seen a few times. The chain uses TRBV19 and TRBJ1-2; D is unclear. The CDR3 sequence is 16 residues long. CDR1 and CDR2 from the germline V gene are LNHDA and SQIVND (reference sequence). V lost 7 bases to trimming and J lost 1 base, with 19 bases between them. The CDR3 loop reads CASTSPSRGYNYGYTF. CDR3 DNA: TGTGCCAGTACCTCCCCGAGTCGGGGTTATAACTATGGCTACACCTTC.

V gene TRBV28 combines with J gene TRBJ1-2, with 8 bases aligning to TRBD1. Germline-derived CDR1 and CDR2 are MDHEN and SYDVKM. This CDR3 is 15 amino acids long. The V segment lost 2 bases and the J segment 2 bases; nucleotides outside the gene matches: 4. The CDR3 sequence: CASSLGQGLNYGYTF. CDR3 sequence (DNA): TGTGCCAGCAGTTTAGGACAGGGCTTGAACTATGGCTACACCTTC.

This clone has more than one count but fewer than ten. V usage is TRBV5-1 and J usage is TRBJ1-4; 8 nucleotides match TRBD1. Germline trimming cut 1 base from V and 7 bases from J; bases unmatched to any gene: 3. Germline CDR1 and CDR2: SGHRS and YFSETQ. The CDR3 runs 14 residues. CDR3 nucleotide sequence: TGCGCCAGCAGCTTGTCAGGGGGCGGTGAAAAACTGTTTTTT. Protein product: CASSLSGGGEKLFF. Based on the CDR3 plus reference TRBV5-1 and TRBJ1-4, the full variable domain is KAGVTQTPRYLIKTRGQQVTLSCSPISGHRSVSWYQQTPGQGLQFLFEYFSETQRNKGNFPGRFSGRQFSNSRSEMNVSTLELGDSALYLCASSLSGGGEKLFFGSGTQLSVL.

The V and J genes are TRBV4-2 and TRBJ2-3; TRBD2 might be the D (7 bases). With 0 bases removed from V and 3 bases from J, the gap between germline ends came to 16 bases. The germline V gene has CDR1 LGHNA and CDR2 YNFKEQ. This CDR3 has 17 amino acids. As DNA, the CDR3 is TGTGCCAGCAGCCAAGATCTTTGGGGGGGGGCGACAGATACGCAGTATTTT. Translation: CASSQDLWGGATDTQYF.

V gene TRBV4-1 combines with J gene TRBJ1-2; 7 bases match TRBD1. Germline CDR1 reads MGHRA; CDR2 reads YSYEKL. V shed 0 bases, J shed 0 bases, and the junction held 1 base outside the gene matches. CDR3 length: 15 residues. Here the CDR3 reads CASSQDDRANYGYTF. In DNA form, the CDR3 reads TGCGCCAGCAGCCAAGACGACAGGGCTAACTATGGCTACACCTTC.

This sequence joins TRBV27 and TRBJ2-3; 13 bases match TRBD2. CDR3 length: 16 amino acids. Per germline, CDR1 MNHEY and CDR2 SMNVEV (reference sequence). V lost 5 bases and J lost 1; bases outside the gene matches: 3. This CDR3 is CASSHGLAGGTDTQYF. The CDR3 nucleotides are TGTGCCAGCAGTCACGGACTAGCGGGAGGCACAGATACGCAGTATTTT.

The chain employs TRBV4-1 and TRBJ2-1; the D gene is possibly TRBD2 (5 bases). The germline CDR1 and CDR2 sequences are MGHRA and YSYEKL. Deletions cut 4 bases from V and 0 bases from J, with 13 bases between. The CDR3 consists of 16 residues. The CDR3 reads CASSLSAGHSYNEQFF. CDR3 nucleotides: TGCGCCAGCAGCCTATCGGCGGGCCACTCCTACAATGAGCAGTTCTTC.

The chain recombines TRBV6-6 with TRBJ1-1; 8 nucleotides line up with TRBD1. Unmatched junction bases numbered 10, after V lost 2 bases and J lost 8 bases. Germline V gene data show CDR1 as MNHNY and CDR2 as SVGAGI (reference sequence). The CDR3 spans 15 residues. CDR3 residues: CASSYPGKDRAEAFF. CDR3 sequence (DNA): TGTGCCAGCAGTTACCCTGGGAAGGACAGGGCCGAAGCTTTCTTT.

V is TRBV7-9 and J is TRBJ2-1, with 9 bases matching TRBD2. The germline CDR1 and CDR2 sequences are SEHNR and FQNEAQ (reference sequence). This CDR3 has 17 amino acids. Losses at the gene ends were 0 bases for V and 10 bases for J; bases not matched to a gene: 13. The CDR3 region has the DNA TGTGCCAGCAGCTTAGCGTCTGGTCTGGAAGCGGGAGGCGAGCAGTTCTTC. Amino acid sequence: CASSLASGLEAGGEQFF.

J is TRBJ2-1 and V is TRBV27, with TRBD1 matching 10 bases. Germline CDR1 is MNHEY and CDR2 is SMNVEV (reference sequence). The CDR3 sequence is 15 residues long. With V trimmed by 5 bases and J by 8 bases, 9 bases remained unmatched. CDR3 protein: CASSPRDRGSDEQFF. In DNA form, the CDR3 reads TGTGCCAGCAGTCCCCGGGACAGGGGCAGCGATGAGCAGTTCTTC.

The rearrangement uses TRBV4-1 and TRBJ2-5; a weak D match, TRBD2 (6 bases). CDR3 length: 14 residues. Germline V gene sequence: CDR1 MGHRA, CDR2 YSYEKL. Trimming stripped 4 bases from V and 5 bases from J, with 14 bases between. The CDR3 protein is CASSPKDGGETQYF. For the CDR3, the DNA is TGCGCCAGCAGCCCAAAAGACGGGGGTGAGACCCAGTACTTC.

The V and J genes are TRBV5-4 and TRBJ2-7; 7 bases line up with TRBD1. V lost 5 bases to trimming and J lost 0 bases; unmatched junction nucleotides: 5. This CDR3 comprises 14 residues. In germline, CDR1 is SGHNT, CDR2 YYREEE (reference sequence). The CDR3 region is CASRTTGSSYEQYF. The DNA for the CDR3 is TGTGCCAGCAGAACGACAGGGAGCTCCTACGAGCAGTACTTC.

This clone was counted between two and nine times. This chain uses TRBV28 with TRBJ1-5; a possible D gene is TRBD1 (6 bases). The germline V gene has CDR1 MDHEN and CDR2 SYDVKM. V shed 4 bases and J shed 7 bases, with 14 bases lying between them. This CDR3 has 14 amino acids. The CDR3 coding sequence is TGTGCCAGCAGTTCTTCAGGGGTGGGGCAGCCCCAGCATTTT. Translation: CASSSSGVGQPQHF. Variable domain in full (rest from reference TRBV28 and TRBJ1-5): DVKVTQSSRYLVKRTGEKVFLECVQDMDHENMFWYRQDPGLGLRLIYFSYDVKMKEKGDIPEGYSVSREKKERFSLILESASTNQTSMYLCASSSSGVGQPQHFGDGTRLSIL.

The CDR3 coding sequence is TGTGCCAGCAGCTTAGCGGGGGGAACAGATACGCAGTATTTT. This sequence encodes CASSLAGGTDTQYF. The chain combines TRBV7-3 with TRBJ2-3; TRBD2 agrees at 8 bases. The CDR3 runs 14 residues. V was pared by 2 bases and J by 3 bases, with 1 base of the junction left unmatched. The germline CDR1 and CDR2 sequences are SGHTA and FQGTGA.

This chain links TRBV28 with TRBJ2-5; 7 nucleotides align to TRBD1. From germline, CDR1 is MDHEN and CDR2 SYDVKM. CDR3 length equals 13 residues. After removal of 2 bases from V and 3 bases from J, the junction contained 0 bases not matched to a gene. The DNA for the CDR3 is TGTGCCAGCAGTTTAGGGACAGAAGAGACCCAGTACTTC. It encodes CASSLGTEETQYF.

V is TRBV11-3 and J is TRBJ2-5, with D unresolved. The CDR3 is 12 residues long. Between the trimmed V and J ends, which lost 5 bases and 0 bases, there was a span of 4 bases. Germline CDR1 SGHNT, CDR2 YENEEA. CDR3 region: CASSENQETQYF. Written as DNA, the CDR3 is TGTGCCAGCAGCGAGAACCAAGAGACCCAGTACTTC.